This TCR beta chain is drawn from a study of graft-versus-host responses after intestinal transplantation. Germline V gives CDR1 SGHAT, CDR2 FQNNGV. The J segment lost 1 base and the V segment lost 5 bases, leaving 6 bases of the junction unmatched. The CDR3 totals 15 residues. Measured with immunoSEQ multiplex PCR; TCRdb has only the in-frame clones, and not every one. The data contain around 100,000 clones, around 94% of them singletons. On this clone: Its antigen is currently unknown.

The clonotype comes from a human donor who was the organ donor for an intestinal transplant. The chain uses TRBV11-2 and TRBJ1-1, with 8 bases that match TRBD1. Sequenced here: unstimulated CD8+ T cells sorted from spleen or lymph node cells, sampled before transplant. CDR3 protein: CASSGRTGTNTEAFF. In nucleotides, the CDR3 is TGTGCCAGCAGCGGCCGGACAGGGACGAACACTGAAGCTTTCTTT.